This entry lists 19 T cell receptor beta chains sequenced from one sample in a study of early T cells in non-severe SARS-CoV-2 infection. TCRdb analysed the 5' RACE reads with MiXCR anew, one entry per CDR3 protein. The sample has tens of thousands of distinct CDR3 sequences, roughly a tenth seen once. Material: whole blood. The receptors were sampled from an adult who was a healthcare worker with PCR-confirmed SARS-CoV-2 infection or an uninfected control (not recorded which).

This clonotype counts as medium-sized. The rearrangement links TRBV9 to TRBJ2-1, with unresolved D. CDR3 size: 13 residues. Germline CDR1 reads SGDLS; CDR2 reads YYNGEE. V lost 4 bases and J lost 6, with 11 bases in between. CDR3 DNA: TGTGCCAGCAGCCCGAGACTTACCAATGAGCAGTTCTTC. This gives the protein CASSPRLTNEQFF.

This clonotype was detected ten times or more. The chain combines TRBV14 with TRBJ1-1, with unresolved D. V shed 1 base and J shed 4 bases, with 7 bases lying between them. CDR1 is SGHDN, CDR2 FVKESK, per germline. The CDR3 contains 13 residues. DNA for the CDR3: TGTGCCAGCAGCCAAGGGTTGGGCACTGAAGCTTTCTTT. Protein product: CASSQGLGTEAFF.

This clonotype has a count of ten or more. This rearrangement joins TRBV24-1 to TRBJ1-6; D is ambiguous. The CDR3 extends over 13 amino acids. The ends were cut back, 2 bases at V and 6 bases at J, with 4 bases in the middle. The germline CDR1 and CDR2 sequences are KGHDR and SFDVKD. The CDR3 sequence is CATSDSPNSPLHF. The CDR3, as DNA: TGTGCCACCAGTGATTCTCCTAATTCACCCCTCCACTTT.

The DNA for the CDR3 is TGTGCCAGCAGCCGGGGACAGGATCAAGGAAACACCATATATTTT. Translated: CASSRGQDQGNTIYF. This rearrangement joins TRBV6-5 to TRBJ1-3; TRBD1 matches 8 bases. The CDR3 spans 15 residues. Germline V lookup: CDR1 MNHEY, CDR2 SVGAGI. V trimming: 6 bases; J trimming: 4 bases; junction bases outside the gene matches: 8.

This rearrangement joins TRBV7-8 to TRBJ1-5, with D unclear. Germline assignment: CDR1 SGHVS and CDR2 FQNEAQ. This CDR3 has 14 residues. V gave up 0 bases and J gave up 7 bases, with 10 bases separating them. The CDR3, as DNA: TGTGCCAGCAGCTTAGCCGGGCCCCCCCAGCCCCAGCATTTT. Encoded protein: CASSLAGPPQPQHF.

This chain links TRBV6-1 with TRBJ2-1; 12 bases are a match to TRBD1. This CDR3 region has 15 residues. The trim removed 6 bases at V and 9 bases at J, leaving 9 bases unmatched. Looked up from germline, CDR1 is MNHNS and CDR2 is SASEGT. The CDR3 DNA sequence: TGTGCCAGCAGAGAACCGGGACAGGGGGCCCCTGAGCAGTTCTTC. Translation gives CASREPGQGAPEQFF.

Ten or more counts support this clonotype. This chain joins TRBV9 and TRBJ2-1; maybe TRBD1 (6 bases). Germline CDR1 SGDLS, CDR2 YYNGEE. The CDR3 is 16 residues long. V was trimmed by 0 bases and J by 5 bases, leaving 15 bases between them. The CDR3 reads CASSVASGARHNEQFF. In DNA, the CDR3 is TGTGCCAGCAGCGTAGCCTCAGGGGCGAGGCACAATGAGCAGTTCTTC.

This clonotype has ten or more counts. The CDR3 coding sequence is TGTGCCAGCAGCCAAGATCTCTCACCCCTCCACTTT. Translated, it gives CASSQDLSPLHF. V usage is TRBV3-1 and J usage is TRBJ1-6; D uncertain. The CDR3 is made up of 12 amino acids. Deletions cut 0 bases from V and 10 bases from J, with 4 bases between. From germline, CDR1 is LGHDT and CDR2 YNNKEL (reference sequence).

This chain links TRBV7-3 with TRBJ1-2; 8 nucleotides match TRBD1. Germline CDR1 and CDR2: SGHTA and FQGTGA. CDR3 length: 13 residues. V lost 5 bases to trimming and J lost 6 bases; unmatched junction nucleotides: 5. CDR3 residues: CASSLTGVDGYTF. The CDR3 DNA follows: TGTGCCAGCAGCCTGACAGGGGTTGATGGCTACACCTTC. The variable domain in full, completed from reference TRBV7-3 and TRBJ1-2, reads GAGVSQTPSNKVTEKGKYVELRCDPISGHTALYWYRQSLGQGPEFLIYFQGTGAADDSGLPNDRFFAVRPEGSVSTLKIQRTERGDSAVYLCASSLTGVDGYTFGSGTRLTVV.

This clonotype was seen repeatedly, ten times or more. This sequence joins TRBV4-3 and TRBJ2-1; D tentatively fits TRBD1 or TRBD2 (5 bases each). V was trimmed by 2 bases and J by 4 bases, leaving 15 bases between them. The CDR3 is 16 residues long. Germline-derived CDR1 and CDR2 are LGHNA and YSLEER. This CDR3 reads CASSQQLGTAYNEQFF. Written as DNA, the CDR3 is TGCGCCAGCAGCCAACAGCTGGGGACCGCATACAATGAGCAGTTCTTC.

This clonotype has a count of ten or more. This rearrangement joins TRBV5-8 to TRBJ1-4; D may be TRBD1 (6 bases). Germline CDR1 and CDR2: SGHTS and YDEGEE. The CDR3 contains 16 residues. Trimming took 0 bases from V and 0 from J, leaving 9 bases between them. In DNA, the CDR3 is TGTGCCAGCAGCTTGGGGACAGCCGCAACTAATGAAAAACTGTTTTTT. It yields the protein CASSLGTAATNEKLFF.

CDR3 protein: CASSRRTGGADTQYF. DNA of the CDR3: TGTGCCAGCAGTCGACGGACAGGCGGAGCAGATACGCAGTATTTT. The gene calls are TRBV2 and TRBJ2-3, with 7 bases identical to TRBD1. The CDR3 covers 15 residues. Germline CDR1 SNHLY, CDR2 FYNNEI. Losses at the gene ends were 5 bases for V and 4 bases for J; bases not matched to a gene: 9.

This clonotype has at least ten counts. The V call is TRBV7-8, the J call TRBJ1-4, with D maybe TRBD1 (6 bases). Germline values: CDR1 SGHVS, CDR2 FQNEAQ. The length of the CDR3 is 15 residues. Trimming stripped 5 bases from V and 8 bases from J, with 18 bases between. The CDR3 sequence is CASSRRQARSEKLFF. The CDR3, as DNA: TGTGCCAGCAGCCGGCGACAGGCCCGTTCGGAAAAACTGTTTTTT.

This clonotype was counted between two and nine times. The chain joins TRBV5-4 to TRBJ2-5; 9 nucleotides agree with TRBD2. V trimming: 4 bases; J trimming: 5 bases; junction bases outside the gene matches: 9. The CDR3 totals 15 residues. Germline V lookup: CDR1 SGHNT, CDR2 YYREEE (reference sequence). The CDR3 region is CASSPAIAGAETQYF. The CDR3 DNA follows: TGTGCCAGCAGCCCTGCGATAGCGGGGGCGGAGACCCAGTACTTC.

V usage is TRBV5-6 and J usage is TRBJ2-3; D is perhaps TRBD2 (5 bases). The germline V and J ends were trimmed by 5 bases and 5 bases, with 9 bases remaining between them. The CDR3 has 12 amino acids. Germline values: CDR1 SGHDT, CDR2 YYEEEE. The CDR3 region has the DNA TGTGCCAGCAGTGGGAGACTAGATACGCAGTATTTT. As protein: CASSGRLDTQYF.

This clonotype has a count of ten or more. The gene calls are TRBV10-3 and TRBJ2-1, with D possibly being TRBD1 or TRBD2 (6 bases each). The CDR3 runs to 13 residues. Trimming stripped 10 bases from V and 8 bases from J, with 18 bases between. Germline CDR1 and CDR2: ENHRY and SYGVKD. The CDR3 region has the DNA TGTGCCAGCCGTTTCTTCGGGGGCGATGAGCAGTTCTTC. It encodes CASRFFGGDEQFF.

This clonotype turned up a few times. This sequence joins TRBV12-3 or TRBV12-4 and TRBJ1-2; D gene uncertain. The CDR3 has 12 residues. Deletions cut 5 bases from V and 6 bases from J, with 10 bases between. DNA of the CDR3: TGTGCCAGCAGTGTCAGCGGAGATGGCTACACCTTC. This translates into CASSVSGDGYTF.

This clonotype came up a few times. The V and J genes are TRBV6-1 and TRBJ1-2, with TRBD1 matching over 7 bases. The germline V gene has CDR1 MNHNS and CDR2 SASEGT. The CDR3 contains 13 residues. Unmatched junction bases numbered 4, after V lost 7 bases and J lost 2 bases. CDR3 loop: CASNPTGNYGYTF. The DNA for the CDR3 is TGTGCCAGCAACCCGACAGGGAACTATGGCTACACCTTC.

This clonotype was observed many times. The gene calls are TRBV7-2 and TRBJ1-6; possible D gene TRBD1, 6 bases. The V gene's germline CDR1 is SGHTA and CDR2 FQGNSA. CDR3 length equals 16 residues. V lost 6 bases, J lost 0 bases, and 12 bases lay in between. CDR3 protein: CASSFGQSSYNSPLHF. CDR3 coding DNA: TGTGCCAGCAGTTTCGGACAGAGCTCCTATAATTCACCCCTCCACTTT. Looking up the rest from reference TRBV7-2 and TRBJ1-6 gives the full variable domain: GAGVSQSPSNKVTEKGKDVELRCDPISGHTALYWYRQSLGQGLEFLIYFQGNSAPDKSGLPSDRFSAERTGGSVSTLTIQRTQQEDSAVYLCASSFGQSSYNSPLHFGNGTRLTVT.